What follows describes a single T cell receptor (beta chain). Assay used: immunoSEQ multiplex PCR; TCRdb lists only in-frame clones, some missing. The repertoire holds about 400,000 clones, with about 89% as singletons. The sample belongs to a study of blood T cell repertoires in COVID-19. Study-level background: There were acute and convalescent COVID-19 samples, and they came from the United States, Italy and Spain. PBMCs, B-cell-depleted T cells, or T cells were the source of the cDNA or gDNA that made up the material.

The germline V gene encodes CDR1 SGHNT and CDR2 YYREEE (reference sequence). This CDR3 contains 15 residues. V lost 1 base to trimming and J lost 0 bases, with 8 bases between them. The TCR was taken from a man aged 40-55 years with acute or convalescent COVID-19. The chain couples TRBV5-4 to TRBJ2-1; D unresolved. The sequencing sample was made of peripheral blood. The CDR3 DNA sequence: TGTGCCAGCAGCTTGCCCGCCAGCTCCTACAATGAGCAGTTCTTC. Encoded protein: CASSLPASSYNEQFF.